This record concerns one T cell receptor (beta chain) sequence. Its antigen target is currently unknown. Base quality data are lacking; no much larger clone is found one base away. The immunoSEQ Assay, a bias-controlled multiplex PCR, was used to amplify TCRbeta CDR3 regions from genomic DNA. Per the original workflow: Within the assay, amplification of reference gene primers was used to estimate how many nucleated cells each sample contained. To quantify the absolute abundance of each unique TCRbeta CDR3 rearrangement, sequence reads were collapsed and filtered. For each sample, productive Simpson clonality was calculated as the square root of Simpson's diversity index over productive rearrangements. TCRdb re-hosts the immuneACCESS table, in-frame sequences only. Its copies lack some clones; in the studies checked, an unresolved V gene accounts for under half of them, and the cause for the rest is not known. V, J and clone size were drawn from that table, and D and trimming were deduced from the DNA. The sample yields about 340,000 clones; about 86% were counted once. Of the sample, just under 3% is held by the ten largest clones.

The data were obtained in a study of blood T cell repertoires in COVID-19 (TCRdb year 2020). For the study in its entirety: The collaborator samples originated in the United States, Italy and Spain and spanned the acute and convalescent phases of COVID-19. The material from the prospective study consisted of cDNA or gDNA derived from T cells, B-cell-depleted T cells, or PBMCs. Deeply sampled blood TCRbeta repertoires from subjects exposed to, actively infected with, or recovered from COVID-19 were included in the dataset. The repertoires were released in a freely available public database intended as a resource for research on the immune response to SARS-CoV-2. The samples were drawn from two sources: the first 160 participants of the ongoing ImmuneRACE study, and over 950 subjects contributed by 6 global collaborators. The sample metadata nearly always contained a de-identified subject ID, COVID-19 status, age in years and sex. Where available, HLA class I and class II types were taken from metadata supplied by the sample provider and were not determined by assay-based typing. What the research found in general, with its limitations: How much clinical and demographic metadata was included differed by source and by participant, and the metadata was provided uncurated.

The collaborating institutions used their own protocols to collect whole blood in K2EDTA tubes. Collaborator samples were shipped for TCRbeta analysis as frozen whole blood, isolated PBMCs, or DNA extracted from either sample type. Clipping removes 0 bases from V and 7 bases from J, with 9 as the unmatched junction base count. As encoded in the germline V gene, CDR1 is WSHSY while CDR2 is SAAADI. From cysteine to phenylalanine, the CDR3 is 17 amino acids long. Only the CDR3 portion is preserved as DNA: 51 bases, with reading frame beginning at the first base. The sample was peripheral blood. The clonotype comes from a man between 25 and 39 years old with active or convalescent COVID-19. In this chain, TRBV10-2 is recombined with TRBJ2-1, and 10 junction bases match TRBD1. The DNA is as follows: TGCGCCAGCAGTGAGTCGGGGCAGGGACAGGGGATGAATGAGCAGTTCTTC. It translates to CASSESGQGQGMNEQFF.